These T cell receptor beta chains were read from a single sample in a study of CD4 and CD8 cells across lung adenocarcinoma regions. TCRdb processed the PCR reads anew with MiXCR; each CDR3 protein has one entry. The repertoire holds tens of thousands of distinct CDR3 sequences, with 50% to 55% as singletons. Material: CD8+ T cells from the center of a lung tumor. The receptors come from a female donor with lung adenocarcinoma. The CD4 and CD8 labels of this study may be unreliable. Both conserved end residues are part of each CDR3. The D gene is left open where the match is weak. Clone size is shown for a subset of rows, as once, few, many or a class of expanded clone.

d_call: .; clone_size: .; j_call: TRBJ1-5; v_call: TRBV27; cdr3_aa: CASSPQGSGSQHF; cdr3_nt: TGTGCCAGCAGCCCCCAAGGGTCCGGGTCCCAGCATTTT
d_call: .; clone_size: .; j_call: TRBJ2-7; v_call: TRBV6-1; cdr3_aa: CARGPSATDTQYF; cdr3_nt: TGTGCCAGGGGACCGAGCGCCACAGACACGCAGTACTTC
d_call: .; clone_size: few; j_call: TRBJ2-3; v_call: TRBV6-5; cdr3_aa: CASSYKGQRTASTDTQYF; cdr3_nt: TGTGCCAGCAGTTACAAGGGACAACGAACCGCTAGCACAGATACGCAGTATTTT
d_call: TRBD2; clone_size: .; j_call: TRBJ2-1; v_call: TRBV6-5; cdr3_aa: CASSYGWEGLGEQFF; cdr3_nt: TGTGCCAGCAGTTATGGGTGGGAGGGCCTCGGTGAGCAGTTCTTC
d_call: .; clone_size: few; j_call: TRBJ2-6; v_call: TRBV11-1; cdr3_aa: CASTRRSGAGANVLTF; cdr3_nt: TGTGCCAGTACAAGGCGCTCAGGGGCTGGGGCCAACGTCCTGACTTTC
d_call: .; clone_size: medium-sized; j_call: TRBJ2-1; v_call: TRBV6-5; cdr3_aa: CASSYRAPLARGDEQFF; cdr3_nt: TGTGCCAGCAGTTACAGGGCCCCACTAGCAAGAGGGGATGAGCAGTTCTTC
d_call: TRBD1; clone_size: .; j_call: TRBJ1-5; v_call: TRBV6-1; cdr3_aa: CASSRQGDQPQHF; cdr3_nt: TGTGCCAGCAGCCGACAGGGAGATCAGCCCCAGCATTTT
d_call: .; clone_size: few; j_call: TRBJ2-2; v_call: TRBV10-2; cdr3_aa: CASVRERNTGELFF; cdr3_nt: TGCGCCAGCGTCCGAGAAAGAAACACCGGGGAGCTGTTTTTT
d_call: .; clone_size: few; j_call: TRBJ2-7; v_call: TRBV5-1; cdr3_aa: CASSLNSGSYEQYF; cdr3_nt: TGCGCCAGCAGCTTGAATAGCGGCTCCTACGAGCAGTACTTC
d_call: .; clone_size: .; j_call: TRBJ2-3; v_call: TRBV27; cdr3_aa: CARSTGGRGTDTQYF; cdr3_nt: TGTGCCAGGAGTACCGGGGGCCGCGGCACAGATACGCAGTATTTC
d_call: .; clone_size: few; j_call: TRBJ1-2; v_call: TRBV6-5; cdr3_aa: CASSYGEIGGYTF; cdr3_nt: TGTGCCAGCAGTTACGGGGAAATTGGTGGCTACACCTTC
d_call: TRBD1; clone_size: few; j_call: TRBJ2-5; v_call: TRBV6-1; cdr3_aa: CASSEARGNRGLAQETQYF; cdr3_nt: TGTGCCAGCAGTGAAGCGCGAGGTAACAGGGGCCTAGCCCAAGAGACCCAGTACTTC
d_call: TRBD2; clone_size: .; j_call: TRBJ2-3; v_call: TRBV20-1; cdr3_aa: CSARDPSGSADTQYF; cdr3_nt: TGCAGTGCTAGAGACCCTAGCGGGAGTGCAGATACGCAGTATTTT
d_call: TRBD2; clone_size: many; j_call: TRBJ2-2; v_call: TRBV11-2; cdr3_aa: CASSVAGGRTGELFF; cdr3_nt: TGTGCCAGCAGCGTAGCGGGAGGTCGTACCGGGGAGCTGTTTTTT
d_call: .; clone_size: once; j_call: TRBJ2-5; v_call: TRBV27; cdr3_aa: CSGRRGGRGTETQYF; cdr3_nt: TGTTCCGGCAGACGCGGGGGCCGGGGCACAGAGACCCAGTATTTC
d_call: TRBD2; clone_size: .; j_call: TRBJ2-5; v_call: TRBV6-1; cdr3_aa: CASSELASGGPRETQYF; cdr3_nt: TGTGCCAGCAGTGAACTGGCTAGCGGGGGGCCCAGGGAGACCCAGTACTTC
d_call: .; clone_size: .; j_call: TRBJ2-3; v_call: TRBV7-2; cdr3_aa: CASSLVGPSTDTQYF; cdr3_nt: TGTGCCAGCAGCTTAGTCGGCCCTAGCACAGATACGCAGTATTTT
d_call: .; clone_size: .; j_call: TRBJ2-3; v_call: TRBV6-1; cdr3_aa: CASRRGPDQDTQYF; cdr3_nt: TGTGCCAGCAGGAGGGGACCAGACCAAGATACGCAGTACTTT
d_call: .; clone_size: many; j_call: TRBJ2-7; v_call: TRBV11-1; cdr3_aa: CASSPISGNYEQYF; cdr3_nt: TGTGCCAGCAGCCCCATTTCGGGCAACTACGAGCAGTACTTC
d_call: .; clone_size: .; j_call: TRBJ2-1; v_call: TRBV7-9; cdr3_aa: CASSLEGGAGLLYNEQFF; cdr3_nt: TGTGCCAGCAGCTTAGAGGGGGGGGCAGGACTCCTCTACAATGAGCAGTTCTTC
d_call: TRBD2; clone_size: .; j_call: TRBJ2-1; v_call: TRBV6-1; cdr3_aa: CASALAGAQEQFF; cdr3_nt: TGTGCCAGTGCTCTAGCGGGAGCACAGGAGCAGTTCTTC
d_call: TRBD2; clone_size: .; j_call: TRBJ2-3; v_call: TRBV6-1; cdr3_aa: CAGSGARGQDTQYF; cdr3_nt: TGTGCGGGGAGCGGGGCCCGGGGCCAAGATACGCAGTATTTT
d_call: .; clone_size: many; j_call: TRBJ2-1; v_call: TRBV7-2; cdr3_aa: CASSLGGSGYNEQFF; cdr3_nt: TGTGCCAGCAGCTTAGGAGGGAGTGGTTACAATGAGCAGTTCTTC
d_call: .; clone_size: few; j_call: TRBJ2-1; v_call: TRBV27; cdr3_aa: CASSLSVGQGLNNEQFF; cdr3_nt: TGTGCCAGCAGTTTATCGGTGGGGCAGGGCCTTAACAATGAGCAGTTCTTC
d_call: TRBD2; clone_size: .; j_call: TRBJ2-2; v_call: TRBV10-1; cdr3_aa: CASSFPGTRGSVSTGELFF; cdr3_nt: TGCGCCAGCAGCTTCCCCGGGACTCGCGGGAGCGTGAGCACCGGGGAGCTGTTTTTT
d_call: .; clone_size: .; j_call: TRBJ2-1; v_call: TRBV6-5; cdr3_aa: CASSYLPRGIGNEQFF; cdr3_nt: TGTGCCAGCAGTTACTTACCCAGGGGTATAGGTAATGAGCAGTTCTTC